This T cell receptor (beta chain) was recorded in a study of blood T cell repertoires in COVID-19. Study as a whole: There were acute and convalescent COVID-19 samples, and they came from the United States, Italy and Spain. PBMCs, B-cell-depleted T cells, or T cells provided the cDNA or gDNA that made up the material.

There are 11 residues in the CDR3. V lost 5 bases and J lost 8, with 9 bases in between. Germline V gene lookup returns CDR1 MDHEN and CDR2 SYDVKM. As processed by the authors: Quantification of nucleated cells was approximated via reference gene primer amplification. The method was immunoSEQ multiplex PCR; TCRdb's version includes in-frame clones alone and lacks a portion of them. From that table come the V and J calls and clone size; the DNA was used to work out D and trimming. The sample lists 150,000 to 200,000 clones, approximately 90% occurring once. This clone showed up just once. The genes are TRBV28 and TRBJ2-5; D is unclear. The sequencing sample was made of peripheral blood. This TCR came from a man in his sixties or seventies with active or convalescent COVID-19. The CDR3 nucleotides read TGTGCCAGCAGTCCCTCGGTTACCCAGTACTTC. Protein product: CASSPSVTQYF.